This T cell receptor (beta chain) stems from a study of blood T cells in healthy people across ages (dated by TCRdb to 2013 to 2016). Background on the whole study: In model experiments, template switching captured roughly one uniquely barcoded TCR beta cDNA molecule for every two T cells. Using deep sequencing normalized with unique cDNA molecular identifiers, the study measured how TCR beta repertoire diversity changes with age. The donors were split into four age groups: young (average about 15 years), middle-aged (39), aged (approximately 60) and long-lived (roughly 77). For two donors (one aged 18 to 30 and one aged 80 or older), the study analyzed two additional independent replicas of 1 million unique cDNA reads from the same blood draw.

The library was produced with 5' RACE. TCRdb names Illumina HiSeq 2500 as the instrument used. The second PCR ran for roughly 7 to 11 cycles and used a J-beta primer mix along with a sample-barcoded 5' primer. A unique molecular identifier was introduced onto each TCR beta cDNA molecule by a template-switch 5' adaptor carrying 12 random nucleotides. At least 2.5 million CDR3-containing paired-end reads were obtained from each sample. First-strand cDNA was synthesized from all RNA with the Mint cDNA synthesis kit, primed by a TRBC-specific oligonucleotide. All cDNA was treated with uracil-DNA glycosylase and then went through a first 18-cycle PCR with the universal primers M1SS and BC2_uni_R. From the authors' description of their analysis: For normalization, 1 million high-quality reads, each with a distinct molecular identifier, were randomly selected from each sample. Instead of being binned into consensus sequences, reads with shared molecular identifiers were discarded. MiTCR, set to a Q25 quality threshold and the strictest error-elimination algorithm, was used for CDR3 identification, clonotype clustering and error correction. A nonparametric unseen species model using Euler transformation provided a lower-bound estimate of total TCR beta diversity. TCRdb passed the public sequencing reads through fastp at Q25 and MiXCR, retaining productive beta sequences. When rows share a CDR3 protein, they turn into one entry using the most common DNA and genes. These V and J calls derive from TCRdb rather than the authors' analysis. The sample profile shows about 1 million distinct CDR3 sequences; roughly a quarter of them were found once. The ten largest account for approximately 0.79% of the sample.

Overall study outcomes, separate from this receptor: Estimates of total diversity based on one million sequenced T cells were considered lower bounds and underestimates. Observed TCR beta diversity per million T cells fell roughly linearly with age, and a significant reduction was already apparent by age about 43. A strong correlation was found between observed TCR beta diversity and the percentage of naive T cells measured by flow cytometry. Bulk unsorted PBMC profiling prevented conclusive comparison of naive and antigen-experienced compartments. Compared with the aged group, the long-lived group had more naive CD4+ T cells, fewer expanded clones and increased TCR diversity, suggesting age selection. Because the CMV infection status of the donors was unknown, age-related changes in expanded clonotypes may potentially have been confounded.

The approximately 39 donors, aged roughly 6 to 100 years, were systemically healthy Caucasian individuals from Russia. About 9.1 milliliters of peripheral blood were collected from each donor into EDTA-treated Vacutainer tubes. Ficoll-Paque density-gradient centrifugation was used to isolate PBMCs, with at least 7 million per sample. Trizol reagent was used to extract total RNA from PBMCs, with at least 6 micrograms per sample. For every donor, flow cytometry on a PBMC aliquot measured the percentage of naive CD45RAhigh/CD27high T cells. From the germline V gene, CDR1 is KGHDR and CDR2 is SFDVKD. Trimming removed 5 bases from V and 5 bases from J; the gene matches leave 9 bases unexplained. The CDR3 goes from the cysteine to the phenylalanine over 16 residues. The DNA shown is the 48-base CDR3, in frame from base 1. Concerning this clonotype: It has no known antigen specificity. Within one base of it there is no much larger clone, and no base qualities were kept.

These data were likewise used in another study, on T cells of mothers and their children. Looking at the second paper: The donors were nine systemically healthy Caucasian individuals, made up of three mothers and their six children. cDNA synthesis consumed the entire amount of extracted RNA, loaded at around 1.5 ug RNA in each 15 ul reaction. In the second PCR, the M1S primer introduced both the sample barcodes and 2-4 random nucleotides. Over 8.5 million TCR beta CDR3 reads came from each mother, compared with some 3 million reads from each child. TCR recombination output is similarly shaped by thymic selection in related and unrelated pairs, with a minor effect exerted by inherited differences. Normalized repertoire overlap in related mother-child pairs was always slightly higher than in unrelated mother-child pairs, but the difference was never significant. No persistent microchimeric T cell clones were detected, at a sensitivity of approximately 110 clones per million clonotypes. Deep NGS was used in the study to compare the TCR beta repertoires of mothers and children and to look for features that separate related mother-child pairs from unrelated individuals. The mean age was about 40 +/- 4 years for the mothers and roughly 11 +/- 4 years for the children. Libraries were sequenced on Illumina HiSeq 2000 with 100+100 nt paired-end reads after adapter ligation with NEBNext reagents. To prevent cross-contamination, the mother and child libraries were prepared a month apart and were sequenced in separate runs. For each donor, somewhere between 500,000 and 2,000,000 distinct TCR beta clonotypes were identified. Naive TCR beta clonotypes were estimated from low-frequency clonotypes matched to each donor's FACS-determined naive share, without sorting.

The specimen sequenced was blood. This chain is built from TRBV24-1 and TRBJ2-3; 10 of the junction bases match TRBD2. The source is a girl aged 2 to 10 in good health. The CDR3 region reads CATSAHLAGVGDTQYF. The DNA reads as follows: TGTGCCACCAGTGCCCACCTAGCGGGAGTTGGAGATACGCAGTATTTT.